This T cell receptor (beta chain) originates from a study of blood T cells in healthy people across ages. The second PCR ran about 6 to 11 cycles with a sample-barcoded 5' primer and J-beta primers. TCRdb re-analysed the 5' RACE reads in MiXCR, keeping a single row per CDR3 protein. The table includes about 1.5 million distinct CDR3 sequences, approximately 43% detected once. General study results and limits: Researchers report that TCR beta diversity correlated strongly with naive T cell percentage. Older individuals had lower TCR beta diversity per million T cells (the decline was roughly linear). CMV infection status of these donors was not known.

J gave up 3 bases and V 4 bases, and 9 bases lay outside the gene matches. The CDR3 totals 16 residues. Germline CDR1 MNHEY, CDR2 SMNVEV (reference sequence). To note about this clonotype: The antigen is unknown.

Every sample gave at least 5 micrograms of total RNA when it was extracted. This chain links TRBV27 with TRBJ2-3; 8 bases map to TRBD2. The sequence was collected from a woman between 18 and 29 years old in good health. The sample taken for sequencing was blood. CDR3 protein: CASSSTSGRGTDTQYF. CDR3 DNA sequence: TGTGCCAGCAGTTCCACCAGCGGGAGAGGGACAGATACGCAGTATTTT.